The 3 T cell receptor beta chains reported below all come from one sample, sequenced in a study of identical twins (TCRdb year 2016). The library was prepared using 5' RACE. Data came from an Illumina HiSeq 2000. In TCRdb, the public reads were trimmed at Q25 with fastp and aligned with MiXCR, with productive beta chains retained. When rows share a CDR3 protein, they turn into one entry using the most common DNA and genes. In all, the sample holds just under 550,000 distinct CDR3 sequences, and about 15% of those were seen once. The ten biggest clones cover nearly 0.45% of the sample. These same records also appear under a second study, on yellow fever vaccine responses in identical twins.

The sample taken for sequencing was CD4+ T cells sorted from blood. The receptors were sampled from a woman aged 18-35 years in good health.

The chain has TRBV11-1 and TRBJ2-7, with 7 bases fitting TRBD2. The length of the CDR3 is 18 residues. V trimming: 1 base; J trimming: 5 bases; junction bases outside the gene matches: 17. The V gene's germline CDR1 is SGHAT and CDR2 FQDESV (reference sequence). The CDR3: CASSLGFSGEGPVNEQYF. For the CDR3, the DNA is TGTGCCAGCAGCTTAGGTTTTTCGGGGGAGGGCCCGGTGAACGAGCAGTACTTC.

This clonotype was seen only a few times. J is TRBJ2-6 and V is TRBV28, with TRBD1 matching 9 bases. Trimming cost V 4 bases and J 0 bases; bases outside gene matches: 13. Germline values: CDR1 MDHEN, CDR2 SYDVKM. The CDR3 consists of 20 residues. CDR3: CASSYPGTGLRSSGANVLTF. CDR3 DNA: TGTGCCAGCAGTTACCCCGGGACAGGGTTAAGGTCCTCTGGGGCCAACGTCCTGACTTTC.

V is TRBV20-1 and J is TRBJ2-7; D is possibly TRBD1 (5 bases). CDR1 is DFQATT, CDR2 SNEGSKA, per germline (reference sequence). V lost 2 bases and J lost 0, with 8 bases in between. This CDR3 has 13 amino acids. This chain's CDR3 is CSARYRSSYEQYV. CDR3 nucleotides: TGCAGTGCTAGATACAGGAGCTCCTACGAGCAGTACGTC.